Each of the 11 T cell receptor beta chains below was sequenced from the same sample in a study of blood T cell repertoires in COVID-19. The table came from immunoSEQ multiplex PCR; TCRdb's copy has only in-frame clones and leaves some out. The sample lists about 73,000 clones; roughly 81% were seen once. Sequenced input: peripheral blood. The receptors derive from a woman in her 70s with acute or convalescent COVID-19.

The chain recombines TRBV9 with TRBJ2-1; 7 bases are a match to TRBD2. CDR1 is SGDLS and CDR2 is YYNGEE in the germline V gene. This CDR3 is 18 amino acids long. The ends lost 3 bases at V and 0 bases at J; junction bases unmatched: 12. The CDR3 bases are TGTGCCAGCAGCGCCGGGGACTATCGGATTAGCTCCTACAATGAGCAGTTCTTC. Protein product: CASSAGDYRISSYNEQFF.

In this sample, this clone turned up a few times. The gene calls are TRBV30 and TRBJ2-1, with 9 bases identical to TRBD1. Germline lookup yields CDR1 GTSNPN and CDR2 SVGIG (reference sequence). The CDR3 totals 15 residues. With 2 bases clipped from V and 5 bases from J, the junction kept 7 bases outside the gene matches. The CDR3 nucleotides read TGTGCCTGGAGTCCGGGGACAGGGCCTAACAATGAGCAGTTCTTC. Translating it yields CAWSPGTGPNNEQFF.

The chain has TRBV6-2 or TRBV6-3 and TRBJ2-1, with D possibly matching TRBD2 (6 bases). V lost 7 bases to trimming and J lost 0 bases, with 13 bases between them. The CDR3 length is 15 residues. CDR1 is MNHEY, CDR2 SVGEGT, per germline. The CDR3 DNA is TGTGCCAGCACCCCATGGAGGGTCTCCTACAATGAGCAGTTCTTC. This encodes CASTPWRVSYNEQFF.

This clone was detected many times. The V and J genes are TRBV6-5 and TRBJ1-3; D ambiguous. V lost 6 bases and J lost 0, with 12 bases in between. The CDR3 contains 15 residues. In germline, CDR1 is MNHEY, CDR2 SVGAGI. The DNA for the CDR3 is TGTGCCAGCAGGGGCCAGAGAATCTCTGGAAACACCATATATTTT. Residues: CASRGQRISGNTIYF.

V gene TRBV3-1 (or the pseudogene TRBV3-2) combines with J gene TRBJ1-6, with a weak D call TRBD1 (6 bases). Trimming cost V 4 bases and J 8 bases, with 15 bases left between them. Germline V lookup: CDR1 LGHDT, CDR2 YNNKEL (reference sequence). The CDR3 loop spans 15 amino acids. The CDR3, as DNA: TGTGCCAGCAGCCCGATCCCGGGACACCATTCACCCCTCCACTTT. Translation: CASSPIPGHHSPLHF.

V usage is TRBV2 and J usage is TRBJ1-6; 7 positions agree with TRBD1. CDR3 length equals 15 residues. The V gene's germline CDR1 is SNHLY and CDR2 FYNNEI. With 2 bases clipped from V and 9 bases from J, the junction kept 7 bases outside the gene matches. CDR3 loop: CASSERGQTISPLHF. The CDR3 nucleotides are TGTGCCAGCAGTGAAAGGGGACAGACGATTTCACCCCTCCACTTT.

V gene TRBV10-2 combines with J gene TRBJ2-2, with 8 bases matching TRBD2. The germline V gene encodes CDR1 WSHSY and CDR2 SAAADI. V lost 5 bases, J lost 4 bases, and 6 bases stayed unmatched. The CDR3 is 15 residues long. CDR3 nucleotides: TGCGCCAGCAGTTGGGCGGGAGGAGGCACCGGGGAGCTGTTTTTT. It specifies CASSWAGGGTGELFF.

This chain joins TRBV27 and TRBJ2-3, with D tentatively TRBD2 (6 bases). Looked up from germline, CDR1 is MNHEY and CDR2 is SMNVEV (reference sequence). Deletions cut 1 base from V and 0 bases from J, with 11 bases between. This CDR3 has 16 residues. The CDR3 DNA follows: TGTGCCAGCAGTTTATACCTAGCGACTAGCACAGATACGCAGTATTTT. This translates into CASSLYLATSTDTQYF.

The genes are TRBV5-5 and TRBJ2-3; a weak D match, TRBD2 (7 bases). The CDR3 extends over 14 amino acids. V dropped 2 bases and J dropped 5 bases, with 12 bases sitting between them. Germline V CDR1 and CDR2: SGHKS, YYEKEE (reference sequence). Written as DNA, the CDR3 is TGTGCCAGCAGCTTAGGGGGGGTCGAAGATACGCAGTATTTT. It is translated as CASSLGGVEDTQYF.

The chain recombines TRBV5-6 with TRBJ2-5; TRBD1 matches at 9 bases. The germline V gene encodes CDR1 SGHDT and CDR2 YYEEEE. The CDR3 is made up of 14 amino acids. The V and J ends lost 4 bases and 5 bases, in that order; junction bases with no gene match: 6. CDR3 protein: CASSKTGGDETQYF. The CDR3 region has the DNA TGTGCCAGCAGCAAGACAGGGGGGGATGAGACCCAGTACTTC.

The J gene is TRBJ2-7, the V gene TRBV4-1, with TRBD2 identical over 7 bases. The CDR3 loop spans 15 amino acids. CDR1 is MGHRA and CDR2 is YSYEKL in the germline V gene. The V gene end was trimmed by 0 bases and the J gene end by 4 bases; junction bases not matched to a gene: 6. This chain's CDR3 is CASSQEDLSGYEQYF. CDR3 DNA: TGCGCCAGCAGCCAAGAGGACCTTAGCGGGTACGAGCAGTACTTC.